This TCR beta chain derives from a study of regulatory T cells in long-lasting Graves disease. On the study more broadly: The criterion for persistent Graves' disease was over 5 years of antithyroid drugs with positive TSH receptor antibodies.

Trimming left V 1 base short and J 6 bases short, with 7 bases between. This CDR3 is 13 amino acids long. Germline CDR1 reads SGHAT; CDR2 reads FQNNGV. In its sample, this clonotype was seen a few times. Antigen specificity is unknown. CDR3-region Arm-PCR and iRepertoire HTBI primers produced the TCR beta libraries. TCRdb redid the calling of the multiplex PCR reads with MiXCR, one entry per CDR3 protein. The table shows roughly 400,000 distinct CDR3 sequences, with around 21% occurring only once. Time point noted: persistent/refractory GD, antithyroid drugs over 5 years with positive TRAb. There was RNA extracted from PBMCs, and the TCR library was made from it. Study-level results: Among persistent patients, a larger number of public clonotypes were shared (around 3,000) than among newly diagnosed patients (under 1,000).

The chain links TRBV11-2 to TRBJ2-1; TRBD2 might be the D (5 bases). Here the sequenced sample was peripheral blood mononuclear cells (PBMCs), taken when the disease was refractory, from a patient treated with antithyroid drugs. The receptor comes from a female donor with Graves disease. The CDR3: CASSLARGNEQFF. CDR3 in DNA: TGTGCCAGCAGCTTAGCTCGGGGCAATGAGCAGTTCTTC. Full variable domain (outside the CDR3, taken from reference TRBV11-2 and TRBJ2-1): EAGVAQSPRYKIIEKRQSVAFWCNPISGHATLYWYQQILGQGPKLLIQFQNNGVVDDSQLPKDRFSAERLKGVDSTLKIQPAKLEDSAVYLCASSLARGNEQFFGPGTRLTVL.